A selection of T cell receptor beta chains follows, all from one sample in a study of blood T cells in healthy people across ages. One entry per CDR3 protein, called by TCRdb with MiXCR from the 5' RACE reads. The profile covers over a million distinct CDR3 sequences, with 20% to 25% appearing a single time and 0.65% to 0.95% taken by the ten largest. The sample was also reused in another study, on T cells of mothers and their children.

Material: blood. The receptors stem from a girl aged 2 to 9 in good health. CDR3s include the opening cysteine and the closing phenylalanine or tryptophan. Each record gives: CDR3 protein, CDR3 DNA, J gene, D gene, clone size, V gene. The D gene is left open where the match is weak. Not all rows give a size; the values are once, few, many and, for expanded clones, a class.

CDR3 protein: CSARFLAGYEQYF
CDR3 DNA: TGCAGTGCTAGATTCCTAGCGGGCTACGAGCAGTACTTC
J gene: TRBJ2-7
D gene: TRBD2
clone size: few
V gene: TRBV20-1

CDR3 protein: CASSQVYPPQTYEQYF
CDR3 DNA: TGCGCCAGCAGCCAAGTATATCCCCCCCAGACCTACGAGCAGTACTTC
J gene: TRBJ2-7
D gene: .
clone size: few
V gene: TRBV4-1

CDR3 protein: CASSATTGAFF
CDR3 DNA: TGTGCCAGCAGCGCAACAACAGGCGCTTTCTTT
J gene: TRBJ1-1
D gene: .
clone size: few
V gene: TRBV28

CDR3 protein: CASNLGKNTIYF
CDR3 DNA: TGTGCCAGCAATCTGGGGAAAAACACCATATATTTT
J gene: TRBJ1-3
D gene: .
clone size: .
V gene: TRBV2

CDR3 protein: CASSPGVYTEQYF
CDR3 DNA: TGTGCCAGCAGCCCCGGGGTATATACAGAGCAGTACTTC
J gene: TRBJ2-7
D gene: .
clone size: .
V gene: TRBV14

CDR3 protein: CASTGLVTQYF
CDR3 DNA: TGTGCCAGCACCGGACTAGTCACCCAGTACTTC
J gene: TRBJ2-5
D gene: TRBD2
clone size: .
V gene: TRBV2

CDR3 protein: CASSYAIMGGPGIQYF
CDR3 DNA: TGTGCCAGCAGTTACGCTATCATGGGGGGGCCGGGGATTCAGTACTTC
J gene: TRBJ2-4
D gene: .
clone size: .
V gene: TRBV6-5

CDR3 protein: CASSPLSPMDPYEQYF
CDR3 DNA: TGTGCCAGCAGCCCCCTCAGCCCAATGGATCCCTACGAGCAGTACTTC
J gene: TRBJ2-7
D gene: .
clone size: few
V gene: TRBV11-2

CDR3 protein: CASSFGTGFSGANVLTF
CDR3 DNA: TGTGCCAGCAGCTTTGGGACAGGATTCTCTGGGGCCAACGTCCTGACTTTC
J gene: TRBJ2-6
D gene: TRBD1
clone size: few
V gene: TRBV5-6

CDR3 protein: CARSSDEQFF
CDR3 DNA: TGTGCCAGAAGCTCCGATGAGCAGTTCTTC
J gene: TRBJ2-1
D gene: .
clone size: .
V gene: TRBV5-3

CDR3 protein: CSSNGDPYGYTF
CDR3 DNA: TGCAGCTCGAACGGAGACCCCTATGGCTACACCTTC
J gene: TRBJ1-2
D gene: .
clone size: .
V gene: TRBV29-1

CDR3 protein: CTSSQDTGAYNIQYF
CDR3 DNA: TGCACCAGCAGCCAAGATACAGGGGCTTACAACATTCAGTACTTC
J gene: TRBJ2-4
D gene: TRBD1
clone size: few
V gene: TRBV4-1

CDR3 protein: CASSLPPPGLAGGDLTSYEQYF
CDR3 DNA: TGTGCCAGCAGCTTGCCTCCTCCGGGACTAGCGGGGGGTGACCTGACTTCCTACGAGCAGTACTTC
J gene: TRBJ2-7
D gene: TRBD2
clone size: .
V gene: TRBV11-2

CDR3 protein: CSAKETGGSPLHF
CDR3 DNA: TGCAGTGCTAAAGAGACAGGCGGGTCACCCCTCCACTTT
J gene: TRBJ1-6
D gene: .
clone size: few
V gene: TRBV20-1

CDR3 protein: CSVETLAGANTEAFF
CDR3 DNA: TGCAGCGTTGAAACCCTTGCAGGAGCGAACACTGAAGCTTTCTTT
J gene: TRBJ1-1
D gene: .
clone size: few
V gene: TRBV29-1

CDR3 protein: CASSLTWQPNTEAFF
CDR3 DNA: TGTGCCAGCAGCTTGACATGGCAGCCGAACACTGAAGCTTTCTTT
J gene: TRBJ1-1
D gene: .
clone size: .
V gene: TRBV5-5

CDR3 protein: CASSQHFGTGDGEQYF
CDR3 DNA: TGTGCCAGCAGCCAACACTTCGGGACAGGGGACGGTGAGCAGTACTTC
J gene: TRBJ2-7
D gene: TRBD1
clone size: few
V gene: TRBV14

CDR3 protein: CASTTRFKTSGSYNEQFF
CDR3 DNA: TGTGCCAGCACCACCCGGTTCAAGACTAGCGGGTCCTACAATGAGCAGTTCTTC
J gene: TRBJ2-1
D gene: TRBD2
clone size: .
V gene: TRBV12-3/TRBV12-4

CDR3 protein: CASSQDPSGRNEQFF
CDR3 DNA: TGTGCCAGCAGCCAAGATCCTAGCGGGAGGAATGAGCAGTTCTTC
J gene: TRBJ2-1
D gene: TRBD2
clone size: .
V gene: TRBV3-1

CDR3 protein: CSVLRGQAETQYF
CDR3 DNA: TGCAGCGTTCTGAGGGGTCAGGCAGAGACCCAGTACTTC
J gene: TRBJ2-5
D gene: .
clone size: few
V gene: TRBV29-1

CDR3 protein: CSATGLAGGTTYEQYF
CDR3 DNA: TGCAGTGCTACGGGTCTAGCGGGGGGTACAACCTACGAGCAGTACTTC
J gene: TRBJ2-7
D gene: TRBD2
clone size: once
V gene: TRBV20-1

CDR3 protein: CASSFGLQGGRGYTF
CDR3 DNA: TGTGCCAGCAGCTTTGGACTACAGGGAGGACGGGGCTACACCTTC
J gene: TRBJ1-2
D gene: .
clone size: .
V gene: TRBV7-2

CDR3 protein: CASSPYLTGSFYEQYF
CDR3 DNA: TGTGCCAGCAGTCCTTACTTGACAGGGTCCTTCTACGAGCAGTACTTC
J gene: TRBJ2-7
D gene: TRBD1
clone size: .
V gene: TRBV28

CDR3 protein: CASRGLAGSSYNEQFF
CDR3 DNA: TGTGCCAGCCGTGGACTAGCGGGAAGTTCCTACAATGAGCAGTTCTTC
J gene: TRBJ2-1
D gene: TRBD2
clone size: .
V gene: TRBV6-1

CDR3 protein: CASSQSPGKEQFF
CDR3 DNA: TGTGCCAGCAGCCAATCCCCCGGGAAAGAACAGTTCTTC
J gene: TRBJ2-1
D gene: .
clone size: once
V gene: TRBV7-8

CDR3 protein: CASSVAYYNTGELFF
CDR3 DNA: TGTGCCAGCAGCGTAGCTTACTACAACACCGGGGAGCTGTTTTTT
J gene: TRBJ2-2
D gene: .
clone size: .
V gene: TRBV9

CDR3 protein: CASSLVQEGDVETQYF
CDR3 DNA: TGTGCCAGCAGCTTAGTTCAGGAAGGGGATGTGGAGACCCAGTACTTC
J gene: TRBJ2-5
D gene: .
clone size: .
V gene: TRBV7-3

CDR3 protein: CASSVSGYGYTF
CDR3 DNA: TGTGCCAGCAGTGTATCAGGCTATGGCTACACCTTC
J gene: TRBJ1-2
D gene: .
clone size: .
V gene: TRBV25-1

CDR3 protein: CASSLPDSEQFF
CDR3 DNA: TGTGCCAGCAGCCTCCCAGACAGTGAGCAGTTCTTC
J gene: TRBJ2-1
D gene: .
clone size: .
V gene: TRBV7-2

CDR3 protein: CASSLSPQKETQYF
CDR3 DNA: TGTGCCAGCAGTTTATCGCCCCAGAAAGAGACCCAGTACTTC
J gene: TRBJ2-5
D gene: .
clone size: many
V gene: TRBV28

CDR3 protein: CASSSPGTWNEQFF
CDR3 DNA: TGTGCCAGCAGCTCGCCGGGAACGTGGAATGAGCAGTTCTTC
J gene: TRBJ2-1
D gene: .
clone size: .
V gene: TRBV7-2

CDR3 protein: CASSLASSYNEQFF
CDR3 DNA: TGTGCCAGCAGCTTGGCCAGCTCCTACAATGAGCAGTTCTTC
J gene: TRBJ2-1
D gene: .
clone size: .
V gene: TRBV5-6

CDR3 protein: CATPGSGGNSEQYF
CDR3 DNA: TGTGCCACCCCCGGCAGTGGAGGGAACAGCGAGCAGTACTTC
J gene: TRBJ2-7
D gene: .
clone size: few
V gene: TRBV6-1

CDR3 protein: CASSSGTGYDRGEQYF
CDR3 DNA: TGTGCCAGCAGCTCCGGGACAGGGTATGACAGGGGCGAGCAGTACTTC
J gene: TRBJ2-7
D gene: TRBD1
clone size: few
V gene: TRBV7-9

CDR3 protein: CASSQEARDNNYGYTF
CDR3 DNA: TGTGCCAGCAGCCAAGAAGCCAGGGATAATAACTATGGCTACACCTTC
J gene: TRBJ1-2
D gene: .
clone size: .
V gene: TRBV4-2

CDR3 protein: CASSLNSGRLGEQYF
CDR3 DNA: TGTGCCAGCAGCCTTAATAGCGGGAGACTGGGGGAGCAGTACTTC
J gene: TRBJ2-7
D gene: TRBD2
clone size: .
V gene: TRBV7-9

CDR3 protein: CSADPWGSGDYNEQFF
CDR3 DNA: TGCAGTGCCGATCCCTGGGGTAGCGGAGACTACAATGAGCAGTTCTTC
J gene: TRBJ2-1
D gene: .
clone size: .
V gene: TRBV20-1